This T cell receptor (beta chain) was recovered during a study of blood T cell repertoires in COVID-19 (dated by TCRdb to about 2020). The study in broad terms: Collaborator samples came from the United States, Italy and Spain and covered acute and convalescent phases of COVID-19. Where available, HLA class I and class II types were obtained from metadata supplied by the sample provider rather than from assay-based typing. The samples were drawn from the first 160 participants of the ongoing ImmuneRACE study and from 950 to 1,500 subjects provided by 6 global collaborators. Deeply sampled blood TCRbeta repertoires from subjects exposed to, actively infected with, or recovered from COVID-19 were included in the dataset. The prospective study material was composed of cDNA or gDNA derived from T cells, B-cell-depleted T cells, or PBMCs. The repertoires were made available in a free public database intended to serve as a resource for research on the immune response to SARS-CoV-2. Nearly every sample came with metadata listing a de-identified subject ID, COVID-19 status, age in years and sex.

The CDR3, cysteine through phenylalanine, is 15 amino acids long. Only the CDR3 part of the read is kept: 45 bases, read in frame from the first base. The junction shows trimming of 6 bases on V and 5 bases on J, and the gene matches do not reach 10 bases of it. CDR1 and CDR2 were assigned from the germline V gene as MRHNA and SNTAGT. TCRbeta CDR3 regions were amplified from genomic DNA using the immunoSEQ Assay, a bias-controlled multiplex PCR. From the authors' description of their analysis: Within the assay, amplification of reference gene primers was used to estimate how many nucleated cells each sample contained. To quantify the absolute abundance of each unique TCRbeta CDR3 rearrangement, sequence reads were collapsed and filtered. For each sample, productive Simpson clonality was calculated by taking the square root of Simpson's diversity index across productive rearrangements. In its TCRdb copy, this immuneACCESS table keeps in-frame sequences only and misses some clones. Where compared with another copy, unresolved V genes explain less than half of these, and the others have no known cause. V, J and clone size reflect that table, while D and trimming were determined from the DNA. This sample comprises 110,000 to 150,000 clones, 82% of them detected only once. Together, the top ten hold less than 5% of the sample.

Whole blood was collected in K2EDTA tubes by collaborating institutions according to the institutions' own protocols. For TCRbeta analysis, collaborators shipped samples as frozen whole blood, isolated PBMCs, or DNA extracted from either of those sample types. Remarks on this clone: It lacks a known antigen. No much larger clonotype is one base removed from it; base qualities were not supplied.

The full study reports these points: The amount of clinical and demographic metadata varied by source and participant and was provided uncurated.

Sequenced input: peripheral blood. This clonotype was sampled from a woman at least 80 years old with acute or convalescent COVID-19. Recombination linked TRBV6-4 to TRBJ2-5, with 9 central nucleotides matching TRBD1. The nucleotide sequence reads as follows: TGTGCCAGCAGACATGGGACAGGGAGGGGGGAGACCCAGTACTTC. This is translated as CASRHGTGRGETQYF.